This T cell receptor beta chain was identified in a study of PD-L1 blockade in urothelial cancer. On the study more broadly: Among blood samples, the median T cell count was some 140,000.

Study observations and caveats: Below-median pretreatment blood TCR clonality was a predictor of better survival.

A remark on this clone: Its specificity is unknown.

The V and J ends lost 4 bases and 1 base, in that order; junction bases with no gene match: 6. The CDR3 contains 15 residues. Per germline, CDR1 MNHEY and CDR2 SMNVEV (reference sequence). TCRdb keeps only in-frame clones here, not all; method: immunoSEQ multiplex PCR. The sample lists under 55,000 clones, approximately 87% occurring once. The chain joins TRBV27 to TRBJ1-1, with 7 bases identical to TRBD1. Specimen: PBMCs, collected around atezolizumab (anti-PD-L1) treatment. The origin of this receptor is a man aged 40-49 years with urothelial cancer. CDR3 region: CASSSLGTENTEAFF. CDR3 DNA: TGTGCCAGCAGTTCTCTTGGGACAGAGAACACTGAAGCTTTCTTT.